One and the same sample provided the 23 T cell receptor beta chains below, sequenced in a study of blood T cell repertoires in COVID-19. Sequencing was performed with immunoSEQ multiplex PCR; in TCRdb, only in-frame clones are kept and a portion is missing. The sample contains approximately 300,000 clones, about nine tenths of which appear only once. Sequenced sample: peripheral blood. The origin of the receptors is a man in his late teens or twenties with active or convalescent COVID-19.

This chain joins TRBV29-1 and TRBJ1-2; 7 bases line up with TRBD1. The trim removed 6 bases at V and 8 bases at J, leaving 12 bases unmatched. Germline-derived CDR1 and CDR2 are SQVTM and ANQGSEA. The CDR3 is 13 amino acids. CDR3 loop: CSVDPTGAGGYTF. For the CDR3, the DNA is TGCAGCGTAGACCCCACAGGGGCGGGGGGCTACACCTTC.

This chain links TRBV20-1 with TRBJ2-5, with a possible D match to TRBD1 (5 bases). Trimming removed 6 bases at V and 5 bases at J, with 10 bases between. The CDR3 extends over 11 amino acids. The germline CDR1 and CDR2 sequences are DFQATT and SNEGSKA (reference sequence). The CDR3 DNA is TGCAGTGCCCCCAGGGCCGAGACCCAGTACTTC. The encoded protein is CSAPRAETQYF.

The chain recombines TRBV19 with TRBJ2-5, with D perhaps matching TRBD2 (5 bases). V gave up 10 bases and J gave up 5 bases, with 17 bases separating them. The germline CDR1 and CDR2 sequences are LNHDA and SQIVND (reference sequence). The CDR3 is 13 amino acids. CDR3 in amino acids: CATHGKLEETQYF. The DNA of the CDR3 is TGTGCCACCCACGGGAAACTGGAGGAGACCCAGTACTTC.

The chain joins TRBV4-3 to TRBJ1-4; D gene ambiguous. The CDR3 totals 16 residues. Per germline, CDR1 LGHNA and CDR2 YSLEER. The germline V and J ends were trimmed by 0 bases and 2 bases, with 10 bases remaining between them. CDR3 amino acids: CASSQDKQVTNEKLFF. The CDR3 region has the DNA TGCGCCAGCAGCCAAGATAAGCAGGTTACTAATGAAAAACTGTTTTTT.

The chain employs TRBV4-1 and TRBJ2-1; TRBD2 agrees at 7 bases. The CDR3 loop spans 15 amino acids. CDR1 and CDR2 (germline): MGHRA, YSYEKL. With 0 bases clipped from V and 1 base from J, the junction kept 0 bases outside the gene matches. The DNA for the CDR3 is TGCGCCAGCAGCCAAGATAGCGGGTCCTACAATGAGCAGTTCTTC. Translating gives CASSQDSGSYNEQFF.

The rearrangement joins TRBV7-9 to TRBJ1-1; TRBD1 matches at 9 bases. This CDR3 region has 15 residues. CDR1 is SEHNR, CDR2 FQNEAQ, per germline (reference sequence). Trimming cost V 5 bases and J 1 base; bases outside gene matches: 5. This chain's CDR3 is CASSTDRGANTEAFF. In nucleotides, the CDR3 is TGTGCCAGCAGCACGGACAGGGGAGCGAACACTGAAGCTTTCTTT. Full variable domain (rest looked up from reference TRBV7-9 and TRBJ1-1): DTGVSQNPRHKITKRGQNVTFRCDPISEHNRLYWYRQTLGQGPEFLTYFQNEAQLEKSRLLSDRFSAERPKGSFSTLEIQRTEQGDSAMYLCASSTDRGANTEAFFGQGTRLTVV.

This chain uses TRBV2 with TRBJ2-1, with D possibly TRBD2 on 6 matching bases. The germline CDR1 and CDR2 sequences are SNHLY and FYNNEI. CDR3 length equals 13 residues. The germline V and J ends were trimmed by 6 bases and 5 bases, with 11 bases remaining between them. The CDR3 loop is CASRRDAHNEQFF. CDR3 nucleotides: TGTGCCAGCAGGCGGGACGCACACAATGAGCAGTTCTTC. The full variable domain, with the rest looked up from reference TRBV2 and TRBJ2-1, is EPEVTQTPSHQVTQMGQEVILRCVPISNHLYFYWYRQILGQKVEFLVSFYNNEISEKSEIFDDQFSVERPDGSNFTLKIRSTKLEDSAMYFCASRRDAHNEQFFGPGTRLTVL.

The chain links TRBV12-3 or TRBV12-4 to TRBJ1-1; D not resolved. The CDR3 totals 13 residues. The V gene lost 5 bases and the J gene lost 0 bases, with 7 bases spanning the gap. CDR3 coding DNA: TGTGCCAGCAGTGGGAGGGTGAACACTGAAGCTTTCTTT. Its translation is CASSGRVNTEAFF.

CDR3 region: CSASPEPNYGYTF. CDR3 DNA sequence: TGCAGTGCTAGTCCAGAACCTAACTATGGCTACACCTTC. This sequence joins TRBV20-1 and TRBJ1-2; D not certain. Germline values: CDR1 DFQATT, CDR2 SNEGSKA (reference sequence). The V gene lost 3 bases and the J gene lost 0 bases, with 8 bases spanning the gap. The CDR3 has 13 amino acids.

This clone was found many times. This chain joins TRBV4-1 and TRBJ1-4; D is undetermined. Germline assignment: CDR1 MGHRA and CDR2 YSYEKL. Trimming removed 0 bases at V and 7 bases at J, with 12 bases between. The CDR3 has 15 amino acids. DNA of the CDR3: TGCGCCAGCAGCCAAGATAGTCAGGCTTTTGAAAAACTGTTTTTT. Amino acids: CASSQDSQAFEKLFF.

CDR3 loop: CASSDFGTNSGTKKETQYF. The CDR3 DNA follows: TGCGCCAGCAGCGATTTTGGGACCAATAGCGGGACGAAAAAAGAGACCCAGTACTTC. The chain couples TRBV4-1 to TRBJ2-5; 8 nucleotides match TRBD2. The CDR3 is 19 residues long. Germline V lookup: CDR1 MGHRA, CDR2 YSYEKL. V lost 5 bases, J lost 3 bases, and 20 bases stayed unmatched.

V gene TRBV4-1 combines with J gene TRBJ2-1, with 10 bases identical to TRBD1. The V gene's germline CDR1 is MGHRA and CDR2 YSYEKL. V shed 3 bases and J 5 bases; nucleotides not matched to a gene: 10. There are 17 residues in the CDR3. CDR3 amino acids: CASSHRLAGTGDNEQFF. CDR3 nucleotide sequence: TGCGCCAGCAGCCATCGGTTAGCGGGGACAGGGGACAATGAGCAGTTCTTC.

V usage is TRBV5-4 and J usage is TRBJ1-1; no definite D call. The CDR3 runs to 14 residues. Germline CDR1 SGHNT, CDR2 YYREEE (reference sequence). Trimming removed 3 bases from V and 1 base from J, with 10 bases in between. CDR3 residues: CASSSPNWNTEAFF. The CDR3 nucleotides are TGTGCCAGCAGCTCCCCGAACTGGAACACTGAAGCTTTCTTT. Complete variable domain (other parts from reference TRBV5-4 and TRBJ1-1): ETGVTQSPTHLIKTRGQQVTLRCSSQSGHNTVSWYQQALGQGPQFIFQYYREEENGRGNFPPRFSGLQFPNYSSELNVNALELDDSALYLCASSSPNWNTEAFFGQGTRLTVV.

In DNA, the CDR3 is TGTGCCAGCAGAGACGACAGCCTCGAGCAGTACTTC. Translated, it gives CASRDDSLEQYF. This rearrangement joins TRBV12-3 or TRBV12-4 to TRBJ2-7, with TRBD1 as a possible D gene (5 bases). Trimming stripped 6 bases from V and 6 bases from J, with 12 bases between. The CDR3 totals 12 residues.

This chain connects TRBV11-3 to TRBJ1-2; D not resolved. The CDR3 loop spans 10 amino acids. Germline V gives CDR1 SGHNT, CDR2 YENEEA. CDR3 DNA sequence: TGTCGGGTAGAACGCTATGGCTACACCTTC. It specifies CRVERYGYTF. The full variable domain, in which reference TRBV11-3 and TRBJ1-2 provide the parts outside the CDR3, is EAGVVQSPRYKIIEKKQPVAFWCNPISGHNTLYWYLQNLGQGPELLIRYENEEAVDDSQLPKDRFSAERLKGVDSTLKIQPAELGDSAVYLCRVERYGYTFGSGTRLTVV.

The chain couples TRBV6-4 to TRBJ1-2, with D possibly matching TRBD1 (5 bases). Germline V gene data show CDR1 as MRHNA and CDR2 as SNTAGT. This CDR3 contains 16 residues. V was trimmed by 0 bases and J by 7 bases, leaving 18 bases between them. The CDR3 spells CASSDSMWGGMGGYTF. The DNA for the CDR3 is TGTGCCAGCAGTGACTCGATGTGGGGCGGAATGGGTGGCTACACCTTC.

In DNA form, the CDR3 reads TGCGCCAGCAGCCAAGAGCCTAGCGGGGGTTACAATGAGCAGTTCTTC. Protein sequence: CASSQEPSGGYNEQFF. V and J are TRBV4-3 and TRBJ2-1, with 10 nucleotides matching TRBD2. Germline CDR1 is LGHNA and CDR2 is YSLEER. The CDR3 is 16 amino acids. Losses at the gene ends were 0 bases for V and 4 bases for J; bases not matched to a gene: 3.

About this clone: The germline gene is not matched at one end of the junction; a read error may be the cause. The rearrangement joins TRBV27 to TRBJ2-2; TRBD2 matches at 7 bases. The CDR3 loop spans 9 amino acids. Germline V gives CDR1 MNHEY, CDR2 SMNVEV (reference sequence). CDR3 loop: CAIPGGLFF. For the CDR3, the DNA is TGTGCCATTCCGGGGGGGCTGTTTTTT.

The chain combines TRBV29-1 with TRBJ1-5, with TRBD1 matching 7 bases. V lost 4 bases, J lost 9 bases, and 9 bases stayed unmatched. CDR1 SQVTM and CDR2 ANQGSEA come from the germline V gene. This CDR3 comprises 13 residues. The CDR3 sequence: CSVGDSGSRPQHF. In DNA form, the CDR3 reads TGCAGCGTTGGGGACAGCGGATCCCGGCCCCAGCATTTT.

The rearrangement uses TRBV5-6 and TRBJ1-3, with 7 bases matching TRBD1. CDR1 is SGHDT and CDR2 is YYEEEE in the germline V gene. The V and J ends lost 4 bases and 0 bases, in that order; junction bases with no gene match: 4. This CDR3 spans 15 amino acids. CDR3 nucleotides: TGTGCCAGCAGCCCGGGACAGTTCTCTGGAAACACCATATATTTT. This codes for CASSPGQFSGNTIYF.

The gene calls are TRBV5-5 and TRBJ2-2, with 9 positions matching TRBD2. Germline loops: CDR1 SGHKS, CDR2 YYEKEE (reference sequence). This CDR3 contains 16 residues. The V and J ends lost 3 bases and 4 bases, in that order; junction bases with no gene match: 7. The CDR3 coding sequence is TGTGCCAGCAGCTCAGGACTAGCGATAATCACCGGGGAGCTGTTTTTT. Encoded protein: CASSSGLAIITGELFF. The full variable domain, in which reference TRBV5-5 and TRBJ2-2 provide the parts outside the CDR3, is DAGVTQSPTHLIKTRGQQVTLRCSPISGHKSVSWYQQVLGQGPQFIFQYYEKEERGRGNFPDRFSARQFPNYSSELNVNALLLGDSALYLCASSSGLAIITGELFFGEGSRLTVL.

V gene TRBV5-1 combines with J gene TRBJ1-2; unclear D gene. V shed 5 bases and J shed 4 bases, with 24 bases lying between them. The CDR3 contains 17 residues. Germline V CDR1 and CDR2: SGHRS, YFSETQ. CDR3 DNA: TGCGCCAGCAGTAACACCCTGGGCCGGTCCTCCTCCTATGGCTACACCTTC. Its protein product is CASSNTLGRSSSYGYTF.

The V gene is TRBV7-2, the J gene TRBJ2-1; D gene unclear. Germline-derived CDR1 and CDR2 are SGHTA and FQGNSA. The CDR3 covers 14 residues. V was trimmed by 2 bases and J by 4 bases, leaving 9 bases between them. The CDR3 loop reads CASSLMAEYNEQFF. The CDR3 DNA reads TGTGCCAGCAGCTTAATGGCGGAATACAATGAGCAGTTCTTC.